A single count supports the clone carrying this TCR beta chain. V trimming: 3 bases; J trimming: 9 bases; junction bases outside the gene matches: 5. CDR1 and CDR2 from the germline V gene are SGHRS and YFSETQ. The CDR3 runs 13 residues. This record belongs to a study of blood T cell repertoires in COVID-19. Study as a whole: Collection of acute and convalescent COVID-19 samples took place in the United States, Italy and Spain. T cells, B-cell-depleted T cells, or PBMCs provided the cDNA or gDNA that served as material.

Using immunoSEQ multiplex PCR, the repertoire was profiled, and TCRdb retains in-frame clones only, with some absent. The sample records about 48,000 clones, approximately 80% being singletons. The sequence came from a human donor with active or convalescent COVID-19. The donor label of this sample is uncertain. This chain connects TRBV5-1 to TRBJ2-7, with TRBD2 identical over 11 bases. The sequenced sample consisted of peripheral blood. The CDR3 bases are TGCGCCAGCAGCTCATTGACTAGCGGGGTGCAGTACTTC. Translated: CASSSLTSGVQYF.